This T cell receptor beta chain derives from a study of radiotherapy plus CTLA-4 blockade in lung cancer. The study treated chemo-refractory metastatic non-small-cell lung cancer patients with focal radiation plus ipilimumab CTLA-4 blockade. A few counts support this clone. This CDR3 spans 16 amino acids. CDR1 is MGHRA, CDR2 YSYEKL, per germline. V was shortened by 2 bases and J by 2 bases, with 15 bases between the two germline ends. TCRdb's table, derived via immunoSEQ multiplex PCR, lists solely in-frame clones and lacks some. The sample shows 30,000 to 35,000 clones, less than 75% of them seen only once.

The receptor was isolated from a human donor with non-small cell lung cancer who had stable disease on radiotherapy plus ipilimumab. The input for sequencing was peripheral blood, taken from a patient treated with radiotherapy plus ipilimumab. The chain employs TRBV4-1 and TRBJ1-2; the D is unclear. This chain's CDR3 is CASSQPFQKQNYGYTF. The CDR3 nucleotides read TGCGCCAGCAGCCAACCATTCCAAAAGCAGAACTATGGCTACACCTTC.